This T cell receptor (beta chain) was found in a study of CD8 T cells in ankylosing spondylitis. Study outcomes and limitations: Seven to nine highly homologous variants made up a TCR beta motif, and this motif appeared characteristic of ankylosing spondylitis blood.

In the case of this clonotype: Antigen: not known.

TCRdb re-called the 5' RACE reads with MiXCR, one entry per CDR3 protein. The table lists 670,000 or so distinct CDR3 sequences, under 20% of them singletons, with 19% in the top ten. The germline V gene has CDR1 MNHEY and CDR2 SMNVEV (reference sequence). After removal of 1 base from V and 1 base from J, the junction contained 3 bases not matched to a gene. The CDR3 has 15 residues. The chain links TRBV27 to TRBJ1-1; 7 bases align to TRBD1. This TCR came from a male donor with ankylosing spondylitis. Sequencing used blood, either unsorted or a sorted T cell fraction (not recorded which). CDR3 in DNA: TGTGCCAGCAGTTTATTTGGGACAGCGAACACTGAAGCTTTCTTT. Amino acids: CASSLFGTANTEAFF.